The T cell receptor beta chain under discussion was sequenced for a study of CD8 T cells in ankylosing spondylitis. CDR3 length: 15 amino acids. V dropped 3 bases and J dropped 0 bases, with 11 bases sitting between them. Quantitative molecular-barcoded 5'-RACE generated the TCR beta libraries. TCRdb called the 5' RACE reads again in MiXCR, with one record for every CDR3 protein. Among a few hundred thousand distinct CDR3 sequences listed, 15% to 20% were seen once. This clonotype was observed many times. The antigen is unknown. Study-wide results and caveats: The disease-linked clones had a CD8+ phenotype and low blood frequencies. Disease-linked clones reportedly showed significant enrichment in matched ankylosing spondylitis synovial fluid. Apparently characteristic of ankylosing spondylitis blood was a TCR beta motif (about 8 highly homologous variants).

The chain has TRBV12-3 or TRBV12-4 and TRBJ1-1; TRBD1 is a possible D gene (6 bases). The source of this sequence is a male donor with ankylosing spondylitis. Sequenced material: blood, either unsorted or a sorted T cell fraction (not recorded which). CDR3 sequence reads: CASSFRGGVNTEAFF. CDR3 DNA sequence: TGTGCCAGCAGTTTCAGGGGCGGCGTGAACACTGAAGCTTTCTTT.